This T cell receptor beta chain was obtained from a study of neurological immune-mediated disorders. Time point in this sample: longitudinal time-point 3. This clonotype was counted many times. The germline V gene has CDR1 SQVTM and CDR2 ANQGSEA. CDR3 length: 18 residues. The V and J ends lost 4 bases and 5 bases respectively, with 26 bases between them. TCRdb re-called the 5' RACE reads through MiXCR, storing one row per CDR3 protein. Of roughly 53,000 distinct CDR3 sequences detected, approximately 9.2% appear once; the ten largest clones hold 1.5% to 2%. The chain has TRBV29-1 and TRBJ2-2; tentative D call: TRBD1 (6 bases). This TCR was recovered from a woman in her thirties or forties in good health. The sample consisted of PBMCs. The CDR3 loop reads CSVAPHGRGGLGTGELFF. CDR3 nucleotide sequence: TGCAGCGTTGCGCCCCATGGCAGGGGCGGGTTGGGGACCGGGGAGCTGTTTTTT.